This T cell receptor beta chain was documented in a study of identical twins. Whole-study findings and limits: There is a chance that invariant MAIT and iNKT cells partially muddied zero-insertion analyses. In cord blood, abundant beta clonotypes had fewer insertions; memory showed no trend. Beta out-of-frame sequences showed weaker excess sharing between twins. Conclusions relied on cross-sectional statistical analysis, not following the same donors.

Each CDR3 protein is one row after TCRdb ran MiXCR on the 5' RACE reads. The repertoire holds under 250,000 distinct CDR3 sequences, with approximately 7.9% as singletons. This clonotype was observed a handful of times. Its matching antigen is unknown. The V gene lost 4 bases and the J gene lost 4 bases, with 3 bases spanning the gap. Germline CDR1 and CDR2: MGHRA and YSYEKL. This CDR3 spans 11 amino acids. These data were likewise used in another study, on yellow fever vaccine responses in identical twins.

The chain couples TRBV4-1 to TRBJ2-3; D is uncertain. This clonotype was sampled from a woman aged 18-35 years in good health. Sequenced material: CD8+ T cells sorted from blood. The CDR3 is CASSRSDTQYF. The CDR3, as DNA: TGCGCCAGCAGCCGGTCAGATACGCAGTATTTT.